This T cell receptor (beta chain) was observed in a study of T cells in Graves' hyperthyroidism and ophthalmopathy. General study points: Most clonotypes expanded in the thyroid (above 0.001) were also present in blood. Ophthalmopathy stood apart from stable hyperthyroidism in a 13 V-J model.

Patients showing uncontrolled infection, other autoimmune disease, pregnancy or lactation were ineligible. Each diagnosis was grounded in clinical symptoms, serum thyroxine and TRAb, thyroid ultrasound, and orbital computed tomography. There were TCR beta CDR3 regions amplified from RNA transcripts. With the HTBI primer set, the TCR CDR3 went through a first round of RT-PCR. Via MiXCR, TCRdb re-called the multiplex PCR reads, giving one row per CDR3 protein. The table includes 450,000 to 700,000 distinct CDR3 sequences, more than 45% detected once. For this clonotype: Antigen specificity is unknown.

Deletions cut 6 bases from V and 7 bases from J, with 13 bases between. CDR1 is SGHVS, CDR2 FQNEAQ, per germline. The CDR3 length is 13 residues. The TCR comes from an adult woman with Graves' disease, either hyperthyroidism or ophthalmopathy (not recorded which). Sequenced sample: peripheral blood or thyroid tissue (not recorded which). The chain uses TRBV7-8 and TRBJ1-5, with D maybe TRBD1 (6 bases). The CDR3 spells CASSKQGGQPQHF. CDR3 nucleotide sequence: TGTGCCAGCAGTAAACAGGGTGGCCAGCCCCAGCATTTT.